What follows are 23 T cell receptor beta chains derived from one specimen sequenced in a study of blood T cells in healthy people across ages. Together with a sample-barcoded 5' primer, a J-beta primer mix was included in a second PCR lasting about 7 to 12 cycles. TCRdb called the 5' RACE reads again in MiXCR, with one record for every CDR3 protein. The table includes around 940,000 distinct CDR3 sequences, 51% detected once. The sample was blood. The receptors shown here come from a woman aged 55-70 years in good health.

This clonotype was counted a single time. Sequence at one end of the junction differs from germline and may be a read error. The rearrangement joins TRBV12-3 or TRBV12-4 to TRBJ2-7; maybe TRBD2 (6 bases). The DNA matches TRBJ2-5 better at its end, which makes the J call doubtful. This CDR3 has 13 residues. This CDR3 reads CASRNREQGTQYF. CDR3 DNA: TGTGCCAGCAGGAATCGGGAGCAAGGGACCCAGTACTTC.

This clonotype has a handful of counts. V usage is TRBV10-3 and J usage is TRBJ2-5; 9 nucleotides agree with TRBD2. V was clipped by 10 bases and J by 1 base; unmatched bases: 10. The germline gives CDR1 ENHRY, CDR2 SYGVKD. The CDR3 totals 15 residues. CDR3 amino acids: CATSQVAGVQETQYF. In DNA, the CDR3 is TGTGCCACCTCGCAGGTAGCGGGAGTCCAAGAGACCCAGTACTTC.

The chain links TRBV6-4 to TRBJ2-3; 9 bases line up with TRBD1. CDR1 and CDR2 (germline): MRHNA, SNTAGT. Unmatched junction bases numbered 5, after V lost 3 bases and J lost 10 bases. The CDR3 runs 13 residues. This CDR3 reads CASSEKQGAPQYF. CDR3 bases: TGTGCCAGCAGTGAAAAACAGGGGGCACCGCAGTATTTT.

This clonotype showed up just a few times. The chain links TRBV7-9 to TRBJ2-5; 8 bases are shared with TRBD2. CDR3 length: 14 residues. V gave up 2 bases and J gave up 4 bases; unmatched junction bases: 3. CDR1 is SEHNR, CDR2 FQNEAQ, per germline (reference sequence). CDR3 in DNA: TGTGCCAGCAGCTTAACCCTAGCGGGAGAGACCCAGTACTTC. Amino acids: CASSLTLAGETQYF.

CDR3 residues: CSARVQGQGYEQYF. CDR3 bases: TGCAGTGCTAGAGTCCAGGGACAGGGCTACGAGCAGTACTTC. V gene TRBV20-1 combines with J gene TRBJ2-4, with 9 bases that match TRBD1. The end of the DNA aligns better with TRBJ2-7, so the J call may be wrong. Germline CDR1 reads DFQATT; CDR2 reads SNEGSKA (reference sequence). The CDR3 covers 14 residues.

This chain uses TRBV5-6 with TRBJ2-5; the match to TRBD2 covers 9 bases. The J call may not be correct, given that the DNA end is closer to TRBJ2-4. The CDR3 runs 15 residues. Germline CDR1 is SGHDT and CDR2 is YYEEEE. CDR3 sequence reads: CASSLEREVKNIQYF. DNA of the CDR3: TGTGCCAGCAGCCTGGAGCGGGAGGTCAAAAACATTCAGTACTTC.

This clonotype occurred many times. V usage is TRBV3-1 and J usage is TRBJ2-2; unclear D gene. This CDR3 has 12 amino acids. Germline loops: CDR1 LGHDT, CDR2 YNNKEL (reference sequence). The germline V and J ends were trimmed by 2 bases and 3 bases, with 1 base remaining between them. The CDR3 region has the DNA TGTGCCAGCAGCCAACACACCGGGGAGCTGTTTTTT. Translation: CASSQHTGELFF.

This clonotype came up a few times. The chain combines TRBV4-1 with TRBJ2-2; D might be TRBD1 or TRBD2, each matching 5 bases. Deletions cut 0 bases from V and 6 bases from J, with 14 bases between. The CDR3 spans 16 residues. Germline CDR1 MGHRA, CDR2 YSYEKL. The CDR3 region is CASSQDGGFGAGELFF. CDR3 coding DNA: TGCGCCAGCAGCCAAGATGGGGGATTCGGGGCCGGGGAGCTGTTTTTT.

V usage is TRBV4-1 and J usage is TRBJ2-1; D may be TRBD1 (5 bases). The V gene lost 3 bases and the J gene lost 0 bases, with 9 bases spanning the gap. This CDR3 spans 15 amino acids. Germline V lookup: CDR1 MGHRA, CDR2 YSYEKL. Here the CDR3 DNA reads TGCGCCAGCAGCCACAGGGATACCTCCTACAATGAGCAGTTCTTC. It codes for CASSHRDTSYNEQFF.

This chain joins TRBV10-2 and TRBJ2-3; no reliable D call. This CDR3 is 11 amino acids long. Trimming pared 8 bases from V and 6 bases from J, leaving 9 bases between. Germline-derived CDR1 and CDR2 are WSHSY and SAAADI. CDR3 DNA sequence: TGCGCCAGCGGAGTTGCCGATACGCAGTATTTT. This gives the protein CASGVADTQYF.

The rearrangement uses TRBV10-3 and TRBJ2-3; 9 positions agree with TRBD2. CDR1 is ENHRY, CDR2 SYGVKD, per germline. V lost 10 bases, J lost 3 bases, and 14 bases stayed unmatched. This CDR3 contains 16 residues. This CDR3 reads CATGRKRLAETDTQYF. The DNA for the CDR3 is TGTGCCACGGGACGGAAAAGACTAGCGGAAACAGATACGCAGTATTTT.

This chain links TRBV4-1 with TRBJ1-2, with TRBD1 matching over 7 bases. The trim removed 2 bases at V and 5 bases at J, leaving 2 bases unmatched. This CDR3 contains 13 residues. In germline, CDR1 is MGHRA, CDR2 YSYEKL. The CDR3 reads CASSQTGAYGYTF. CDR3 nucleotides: TGCGCCAGCAGCCAAACAGGGGCGTATGGCTACACCTTC.

CDR3 in DNA: TGTGCCAGCAGCTTAGTCTTGGCTAATGAAAAACTGTTTTTT. It is translated as CASSLVLANEKLFF. The rearrangement links TRBV7-9 to TRBJ1-4; D remains ambiguous. The germline V gene has CDR1 SEHNR and CDR2 FQNEAQ (reference sequence). The CDR3 runs to 14 residues. Trimming shortened V by 1 base and J by 3 bases, and 6 bases separated the two germline ends.

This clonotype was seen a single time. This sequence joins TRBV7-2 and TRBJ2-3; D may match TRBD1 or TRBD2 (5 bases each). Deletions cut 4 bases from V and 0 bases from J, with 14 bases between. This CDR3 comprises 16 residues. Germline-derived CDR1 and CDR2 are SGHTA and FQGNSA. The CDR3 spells CASSSVGLASTDTQYF. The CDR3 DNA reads TGTGCCAGCAGCTCAGTGGGGCTAGCTAGCACAGATACGCAGTATTTT.

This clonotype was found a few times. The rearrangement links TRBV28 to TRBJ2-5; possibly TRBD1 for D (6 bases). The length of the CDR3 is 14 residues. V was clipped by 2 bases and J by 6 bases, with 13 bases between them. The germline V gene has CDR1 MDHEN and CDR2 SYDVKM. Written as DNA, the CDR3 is TGTGCCAGCAGTTTAAGGGGGAGCTTGCAGACCCAGTACTTC. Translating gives CASSLRGSLQTQYF.

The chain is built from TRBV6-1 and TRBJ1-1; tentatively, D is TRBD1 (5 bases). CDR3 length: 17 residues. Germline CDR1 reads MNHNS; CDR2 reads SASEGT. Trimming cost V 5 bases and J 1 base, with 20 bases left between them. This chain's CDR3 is CASSPPRLGVKNTEAFF. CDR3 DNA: TGTGCCAGCAGTCCGCCCAGGTTGGGGGTTAAGAACACTGAAGCTTTCTTT.

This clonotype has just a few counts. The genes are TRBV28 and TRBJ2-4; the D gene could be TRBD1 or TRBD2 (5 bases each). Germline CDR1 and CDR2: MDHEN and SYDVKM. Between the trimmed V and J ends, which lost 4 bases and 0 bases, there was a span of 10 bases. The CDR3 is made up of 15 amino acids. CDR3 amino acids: CASSSFGGAKNIQYF. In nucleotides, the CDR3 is TGTGCCAGCAGTTCCTTTGGGGGAGCCAAAAACATTCAGTACTTC. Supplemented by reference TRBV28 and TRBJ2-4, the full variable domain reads DVKVTQSSRYLVKRTGEKVFLECVQDMDHENMFWYRQDPGLGLRLIYFSYDVKMKEKGDIPEGYSVSREKKERFSLILESASTNQTSMYLCASSSFGGAKNIQYFGAGTRLSVL.

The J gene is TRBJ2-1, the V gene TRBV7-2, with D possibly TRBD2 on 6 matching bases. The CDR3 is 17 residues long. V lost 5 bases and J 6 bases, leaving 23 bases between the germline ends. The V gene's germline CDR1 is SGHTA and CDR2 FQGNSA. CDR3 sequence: CASSPIRGTRESNEQFF. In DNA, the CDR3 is TGTGCCAGCAGCCCGATTAGGGGTACTCGGGAGAGCAATGAGCAGTTCTTC.

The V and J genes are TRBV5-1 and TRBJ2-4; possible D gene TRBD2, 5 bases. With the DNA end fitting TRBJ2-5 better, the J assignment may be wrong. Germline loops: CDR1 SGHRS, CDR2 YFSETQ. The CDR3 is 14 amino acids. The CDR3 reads CASSLGWGAETQYF. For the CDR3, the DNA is TGCGCCAGCAGCTTGGGCTGGGGAGCGGAGACCCAGTACTTC.

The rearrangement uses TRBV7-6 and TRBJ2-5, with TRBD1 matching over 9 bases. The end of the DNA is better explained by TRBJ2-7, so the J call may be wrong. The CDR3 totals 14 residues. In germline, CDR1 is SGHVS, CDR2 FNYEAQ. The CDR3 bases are TGTGCCAGCAGCCTAGGGACAGGGCAGGACGAGCAGTACTTC. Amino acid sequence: CASSLGTGQDEQYF.

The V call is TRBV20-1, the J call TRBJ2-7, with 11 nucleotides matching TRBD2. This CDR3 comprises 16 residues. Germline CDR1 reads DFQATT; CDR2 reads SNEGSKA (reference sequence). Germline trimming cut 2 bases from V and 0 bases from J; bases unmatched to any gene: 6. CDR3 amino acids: CSARRTSGRTSYEQYF. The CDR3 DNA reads TGCAGTGCTAGAAGGACTAGCGGGCGAACCTCCTACGAGCAGTACTTC.

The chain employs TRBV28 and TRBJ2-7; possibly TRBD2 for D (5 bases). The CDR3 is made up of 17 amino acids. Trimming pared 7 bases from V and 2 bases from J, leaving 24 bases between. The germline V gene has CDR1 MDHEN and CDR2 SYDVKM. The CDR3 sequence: CASNAQTGYFSTYEQYF. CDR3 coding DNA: TGTGCCAGCAACGCCCAAACGGGGTACTTCTCTACCTACGAGCAGTACTTC.

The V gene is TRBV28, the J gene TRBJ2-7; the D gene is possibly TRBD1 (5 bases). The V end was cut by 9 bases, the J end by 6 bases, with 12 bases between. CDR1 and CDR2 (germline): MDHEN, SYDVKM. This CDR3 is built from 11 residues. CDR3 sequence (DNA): TGTGCCAGTACAGGATATGGCGAGCAGTACTTC. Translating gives CASTGYGEQYF.